The 15 T cell receptor beta chains listed next were all sequenced from one sample in a study of T cells after posttransplantation cyclophosphamide. Sequencing was performed with immunoSEQ multiplex PCR; in TCRdb, only in-frame clones are kept and a portion is missing. The sample counts approximately 25,000 clones, none seen once; the ten largest own less than 2%. Busulfan-fludarabine conditioning, marrow transplant, and cyclophosphamide on days +3 and +4 were administered. The source material was PBMCs, sampled after allogeneic stem cell transplant with posttransplant cyclophosphamide. The receptors here all came from a male patient in his late teens or twenties who received an allogeneic stem cell transplant from a related donor, was CMV-positive, and had no GVHD. Certain T cells may be donor cells from the graft.

This clone appeared many times. The CDR3 nucleotides are TGTGCCAGCTCACCTATAGAGGGCAAAACAAGCGAGCAGTACTTC. It is translated as CASSPIEGKTSEQYF. The V gene is TRBV18, the J gene TRBJ2-7; D possibly corresponds to TRBD2 (5 bases). V was shortened by 3 bases and J by 6 bases, with 18 bases between the two germline ends. CDR3 length equals 15 residues. The germline V gene encodes CDR1 KGHSH and CDR2 LQKENI.

At least ten counts were recorded for this clone. The chain joins TRBV10-2 to TRBJ2-1, with D perhaps matching TRBD1 (5 bases). The CDR3 covers 15 residues. Trimming pared 2 bases from V and 5 bases from J, leaving 13 bases between. Germline values: CDR1 WSHSY, CDR2 SAAADI. The CDR3 reads CASSEGHLGHNEQFF. The DNA of the CDR3 is TGCGCCAGCAGTGAGGGACACCTGGGCCACAATGAGCAGTTCTTC.

At least ten counts were recorded for this clone. This chain joins TRBV6-1 and TRBJ2-7; maybe TRBD1 (6 bases). Per germline, CDR1 MNHNS and CDR2 SASEGT. Trimming shortened V by 6 bases and J by 1 base, and 13 bases separated the two germline ends. The length of the CDR3 is 14 residues. The CDR3 coding sequence is TGTGCCAGCAGGGGTAATACAGGGTCCTACGAGCAGTACTTC. It encodes CASRGNTGSYEQYF.

This clone showed up many times. The rearrangement uses TRBV27 and TRBJ2-2; possibly TRBD2 for D (6 bases). CDR3 length equals 13 residues. Per the germline V gene, CDR1 is MNHEY and CDR2 is SMNVEV (reference sequence). Between the trimmed V and J ends, which lost 1 base and 12 bases, there was a span of 12 bases. The CDR3 nucleotides read TGTGCCAGCAGTTTATTTGGGGGGTGGAAGCTGTTTTTT. Protein: CASSLFGGWKLFF.

This clone was seen at least ten times. The chain is built from TRBV30 and TRBJ1-1; TRBD1 is a possible D gene (5 bases). This CDR3 is 15 amino acids long. Germline CDR1 and CDR2: GTSNPN and SVGIG (reference sequence). V lost 3 bases, J lost 1 base, and 15 bases lay in between. The chain's CDR3 is CAWRSGGAGNTEAFF. CDR3 DNA: TGTGCCTGGAGGTCCGGAGGGGCAGGGAACACTGAAGCTTTCTTT.

The table lists this clone with many counts. The chain joins TRBV6-1 to TRBJ2-7, with 11 bases that match TRBD2. This CDR3 has 16 residues. J lost 7 bases, V lost 0 bases, and 8 bases had no gene match. Germline V CDR1 and CDR2: MNHNS, SASEGT. CDR3 in DNA: TGTGCCAGCAGTGAAGCTTTTAGCGGGAGGGCAGGTGAGCAGTACTTC. Amino acids: CASSEAFSGRAGEQYF.

In its sample, this clone was seen many times. The V and J genes are TRBV7-8 and TRBJ1-6; unclear D gene. V lost 2 bases to trimming and J lost 0 bases, with 11 bases between them. Germline V gene lookup returns CDR1 SGHVS and CDR2 FQNEAQ. This CDR3 comprises 17 residues. The CDR3 DNA is TGTGCCAGCAGCTTATCGCAACAGAGCTCCTATAATTCACCCCTCCACTTT. It is translated as CASSLSQQSSYNSPLHF.

Many counts were recorded for this clone. The genes are TRBV19 and TRBJ2-2, with D maybe TRBD1 (6 bases). The germline V gene encodes CDR1 LNHDA and CDR2 SQIVND (reference sequence). V was trimmed by 6 bases and J by 2 bases, leaving 10 bases between them. There are 14 residues in the CDR3. CDR3 in DNA: TGTGCCAGTAGGGACAGTGGAAACACCGGGGAGCTGTTTTTT. This gives the protein CASRDSGNTGELFF. Drawing the rest from reference TRBV19 and TRBJ2-2, the complete variable domain is DGGITQSPKYLFRKEGQNVTLSCEQNLNHDAMYWYRQDPGQGLRLIYYSQIVNDFQKGDIAEGYSVSREKKESFPLTVTSAQKNPTAFYLCASRDSGNTGELFFGEGSRLTVL.

This clone was counted many times. V usage is TRBV19 and J usage is TRBJ2-1, with TRBD2 matching 11 bases. V dropped 2 bases and J dropped 5; count of bases not matched to a gene: 11. CDR1 is LNHDA, CDR2 SQIVND, per germline (reference sequence). The CDR3 consists of 18 residues. The CDR3 DNA reads as TGTGCCAGTAGTATAACCTCTGTGGTTAGCGGGAGGGACAATGAGCAGTTCTTC. This gives the protein CASSITSVVSGRDNEQFF.

At least ten counts were recorded for this clone. The chain couples TRBV11-2 to TRBJ1-1; TRBD1 might be the D (5 bases). V lost 5 bases and J 1 base, leaving 14 bases between the germline ends. Germline V gene sequence: CDR1 SGHAT, CDR2 FQNNGV. The CDR3 sequence is 15 residues long. The CDR3 region is CASSRTRQGNTEAFF. Written as DNA, the CDR3 is TGTGCCAGCAGCCGAACAAGGCAGGGGAACACTGAAGCTTTCTTT.

This clone was counted between two and nine times. The J gene is TRBJ2-1, the V gene TRBV27, with D possibly TRBD1 on 5 matching bases. CDR1 and CDR2 from the germline V gene are MNHEY and SMNVEV (reference sequence). V lost 5 bases to trimming and J lost 0 bases, with 14 bases between them. This CDR3 spans 16 amino acids. The CDR3 is CASSIQAASSYNEQFF. CDR3 coding DNA: TGTGCCAGCAGTATACAGGCGGCGAGCTCCTACAATGAGCAGTTCTTC.

This clone was detected many times. The chain carries TRBV6-5 and TRBJ2-3, with unresolved D. This CDR3 comprises 14 residues. V was trimmed by 0 bases and J by 2 bases, leaving 6 bases between them. The germline CDR1 and CDR2 sequences are MNHEY and SVGAGI. Here the CDR3 reads CASSYSRITDTQYF. Here the CDR3 DNA reads TGTGCCAGCAGTTACTCGCGTATCACAGATACGCAGTATTTT.

This clone has a count of ten or more. The chain combines TRBV7-8 with TRBJ1-5, with 7 bases aligning to TRBD1. The germline V gene encodes CDR1 SGHVS and CDR2 FQNEAQ. The CDR3 consists of 14 residues. V gave up 3 bases and J gave up 4 bases; unmatched junction bases: 3. The CDR3 here is CASSFRDSNQPQHF. The CDR3 DNA is TGTGCCAGCAGCTTCCGGGACAGTAATCAGCCCCAGCATTTT.

This clone was recorded many times. This sequence joins TRBV7-9 and TRBJ2-7; the match to TRBD1 covers 10 bases. With V trimmed by 4 bases and J by 0 bases, 9 bases remained unmatched. The germline gives CDR1 SEHNR, CDR2 FQNEAQ (reference sequence). This CDR3 spans 17 amino acids. DNA for the CDR3: TGTGCCAGCAGCTACGACAGGGGGCAGGGACACTCCTACGAGCAGTACTTC. Amino acids: CASSYDRGQGHSYEQYF.

This clone has ten or more counts. The V gene is TRBV7-3, the J gene TRBJ2-1; possible D gene TRBD2, 6 bases. Germline V gene lookup returns CDR1 SGHTA and CDR2 FQGTGA. CDR3 length: 15 amino acids. The V gene lost 0 bases and the J gene lost 3 bases, with 9 bases spanning the gap. In DNA, the CDR3 is TGTGCCAGCAGCTTAACAGGCGGGGACTACAATGAGCAGTTCTTC. Translated: CASSLTGGDYNEQFF.